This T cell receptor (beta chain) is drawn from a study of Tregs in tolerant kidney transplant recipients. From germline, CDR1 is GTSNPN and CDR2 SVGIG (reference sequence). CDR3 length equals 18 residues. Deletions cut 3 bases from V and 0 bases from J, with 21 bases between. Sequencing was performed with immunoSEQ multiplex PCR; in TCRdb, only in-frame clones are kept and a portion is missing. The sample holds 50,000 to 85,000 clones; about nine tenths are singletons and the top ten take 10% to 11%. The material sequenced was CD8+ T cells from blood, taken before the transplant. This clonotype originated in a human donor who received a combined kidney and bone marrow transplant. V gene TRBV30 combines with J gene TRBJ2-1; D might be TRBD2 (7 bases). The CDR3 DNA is TGTGCCTGGAGAGGAGGGGGAGGGCCGGTTAGCTCCTACAATGAGCAGTTCTTC. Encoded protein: CAWRGGGGPVSSYNEQFF.